This T cell receptor beta chain was recovered during a study of human T cells and chemical hapten exposure (dated by TCRdb to the early 2020s). Regarding the research as a whole: For sensitization, 2% DPC in acetone was applied to a 2 cm by 2 cm area of upper inner arm skin. Throughout the study period of roughly 24 weeks, patients also received therapeutic DPC doses to the scalp every week. Patch testing on the upper back used Finn chambers containing 0.01% DPC, with scoring done after 6 days according to International Contact Dermatitis Research Group standards. Most of the patients in the cohort were female, and the cohort covered alopecia areata with under or over 50% scalp involvement, alopecia totalis and alopecia universalis. Libraries were combined into a pool for sequencing, and differences in TCR yield between samples came mainly from small differences in library volumes within the pool. This study followed changes in the peripheral blood TCR repertoire in vivo during primary and secondary sensitization of alopecia patients to the hapten diphenylcyclopropenone (DPC). Blood was sampled from patients pre-sensitization (week 0) and at 2, 6 and about 24 weeks after DPC sensitization. Twenty-nine alopecia patients gave blood for TCR sequencing at one to four time points (pre-sensitization, 2, 6 and 24 weeks). Here is what the overall study found, with its caveats: After repeated subsampling, the strength of the expansion versus patch-test correlation and the threshold at which it became significant changed. DPC sensitization did not change how many TCRs were above 1 in 1000 frequency, and no evidence was found of alterations in global repertoire structure. Alopecia, a presumed autoimmune disease, was present in all patients, so the immune response of the patients might differ from that of healthy individuals. Compared with pre-sensitization or healthy control sets, expanded TCRs formed significantly more large CDR3 similarity clusters, which is consistent with antigen-driven responses. Patch test score correlated positively with the number of PT1 expanded TCRs, reaching significance at thresholds 8, 16 and 32 but not at 4.

Between the V and J ends, shortened by 3 bases and 5 bases respectively, the junction contains 13 bases. The CDR3 sequence holds 15 residues, the cysteine and phenylalanine included. Only CDR3 DNA is held: 45 bases, read in frame from base 1. The CDR1 and CDR2 encoded by the germline V gene are KGHSH and LQKENI. The library was produced with RACE. TCRdb records NextSeq 500 as the sequencer. During library preparation, unique molecular identifiers were attached to individual cDNA molecules so that TCRs could be counted in a quantitative, reproducible way. For every blood RNA sample, sequencing covered both the TCR alpha and TCR beta chains. The source study handled its data this way. A median of about 89,000 TCRs per sample was observed, with a range of about 20,000 to 750,000. V, J and CDR3 annotation of the TCR reads was performed with the Decombinator software suite. For PS versus PT1 abundance plots, all samples were subsampled to the same number of TCRs (28,000). Expanded TCRs were defined as absent before sensitization and observed at least eight times at the 2-week time point. TCRdb applied fastp at Q25 and MiXCR to the public reads, then kept only in-frame beta chains. CDR3 protein duplicates are merged, each entry listing the most common genes and DNA. TCRdb's processing, not the study's, gives the V and J calls here. This sample has approximately 100,000 distinct CDR3 sequences in its table, and more than 7% of those were observed once. The ten largest make up around 3.1% of the sample.

The label giving this sample's time point can be read as: patch test 2, 6 weeks after DPC sensitization. The treatment or condition label on this specimen signifies: therapeutic diphenylcyclopropenone sensitization with weekly scalp DPC. At every patch-test visit, the blood draw took place before the patch test was put on. Eligible patients were aged 18 to 70, diagnosed with alopecia, deemed suitable for DPC therapy, and excluded if pregnant. Unfractionated whole blood was collected in Tempus Blood RNA tubes, and total RNA was extracted from that blood. This clonotype was detected only a few times. It lacks a known antigen. Base qualities are not at hand, and no much larger clone is one base apart.

The sample in question was whole blood, obtained in connection with sensitization to the hapten diphenylcyclopropenone (DPC). The sequence joins TRBV18 to TRBJ2-2; the D segment could be TRBD2, given 5 matching bases. This sequence originates from a woman in her thirties or forties with alopecia areata. Some clones in this sample may be carry-over from other donors' samples. The CDR3 has the sequence CASSPQEEMTGELFF. Here is the DNA: TGTGCCAGCTCACCTCAGGAGGAGATGACCGGGGAGCTGTTTTTT.